The 14 T cell receptor beta chains below all came from one sample that was sequenced in a study of T cell repertoires in cytomegalovirus infection. These TCRs are of unknown antigen specificity. TCRdb re-analysed the reads in MiXCR, keeping a single row per CDR3 protein. Among some 900,000 distinct CDR3 sequences listed, about 30% were seen once. The sequences come from cultured CD8+ T cells from PBMCs, collected from culture after CMV antigen stimulation. These receptors all come from a human donor in good health (CMV status not recorded). Some clones in this sample may be carry-over from other donors' samples.

For the CDR3, the DNA is TGTGCCAGTAGTCCTCTAGCGGGGGGGTCCGGTGAGCAGTTCTTC. This sequence encodes CASSPLAGGSGEQFF. The chain links TRBV19 to TRBJ2-1; 12 positions agree with TRBD2. V shed 5 bases, J shed 9 bases, and the junction held 8 bases outside the gene matches. This CDR3 contains 15 residues. Germline CDR1 is LNHDA and CDR2 is SQIVND (reference sequence).

Many counts were recorded for this clonotype. V gene TRBV7-2 combines with J gene TRBJ2-7; 12 nucleotides align to TRBD2. Germline CDR1 SGHTA, CDR2 FQGNSA. Germline trimming cut 1 base from V and 6 bases from J; bases unmatched to any gene: 7. This CDR3 spans 16 amino acids. CDR3 nucleotides: TGTGCCAGCAGCTTAGTGGCTCTAGCGGGGGGGCGCGAGCAGTACTTC. Protein product: CASSLVALAGGREQYF.

This chain connects TRBV20-1 to TRBJ2-2; 12 bases agree with TRBD2. Trimming removed 0 bases from V and 1 base from J; junction bases left unmatched: 12. Germline V CDR1 and CDR2: DFQATT, SNEGSKA (reference sequence). The CDR3 extends over 20 amino acids. CDR3 bases: TGCAGTGCTAGAGATCTCTCGGGGCTAGCGGGGGGGCAGAACACCGGGGAGCTGTTTTTT. It encodes CSARDLSGLAGGQNTGELFF.

This clonotype was observed many times. The J gene is TRBJ2-3, the V gene TRBV7-9, with a tentative D call TRBD1 (5 bases). CDR3 length: 16 amino acids. Germline loops: CDR1 SEHNR, CDR2 FQNEAQ (reference sequence). The V end was cut by 2 bases, the J end by 1 base, with 13 bases between. CDR3 DNA: TGTGCCAGCAGCTTACTACAGGAGCCCCGCACAGATACGCAGTATTTT. This codes for CASSLLQEPRTDTQYF.

This chain uses TRBV28 with TRBJ1-6; a possible D gene is TRBD1 (6 bases). The V end was cut by 1 base, the J end by 8 bases, with 21 bases between. The length of the CDR3 is 18 residues. Germline loops: CDR1 MDHEN, CDR2 SYDVKM. CDR3 in DNA: TGTGCCAGCAGTTTATACCCCTCTGGGGAGGGGGGTGATTCACCCCTCCACTTT. It translates to CASSLYPSGEGGDSPLHF.

This chain joins TRBV29-1 and TRBJ2-1, with D hard to call. Germline assignment: CDR1 SQVTM and CDR2 ANQGSEA. Trimming took off 2 bases at V and 8 bases at J, with 13 bases between the two ends. The CDR3 consists of 13 residues. This chain's CDR3 is CSVEPLSRDEQFF. In DNA form, the CDR3 reads TGCAGCGTTGAACCCCTTTCAAGGGATGAGCAGTTCTTC.

This clonotype was found a few times. The rearrangement joins TRBV12-5 to TRBJ1-2; no definite D call. CDR1 is LGHNT, CDR2 FRNRAP, per germline. V gave up 3 bases and J gave up 8 bases, with 19 bases separating them. The CDR3 is 15 amino acids. CDR3 sequence (DNA): TGTGCTAGTGGTTTCTTCGGGCAGTACCTAGAGGGCTACACCTTC. This encodes CASGFFGQYLEGYTF. Filled out from reference TRBV12-5 and TRBJ1-2, the complete variable domain reads DARVTQTPRHKVTEMGQEVTMRCQPILGHNTVFWYRQTMMQGLELLAYFRNRAPLDDSGMPKDRFSAEMPDATLATLKIQPSEPRDSAVYFCASGFFGQYLEGYTFGSGTRLTVV.

This clonotype has more than one count but fewer than ten. This sequence joins TRBV7-6 and TRBJ2-1; TRBD1 might be the D (6 bases). The germline gives CDR1 SGHVS, CDR2 FNYEAQ. The V and J ends lost 3 bases and 5 bases respectively, with 11 bases between them. This CDR3 has 14 residues. Here the CDR3 DNA reads TGTGCCAGCAGCTTCAGGGGATCCCACAATGAGCAGTTCTTC. Translating gives CASSFRGSHNEQFF.

The chain uses TRBV12-3 or TRBV12-4 and TRBJ2-1; a weak D match, TRBD1 (5 bases). CDR3 length equals 16 residues. V was shortened by 6 bases and J by 0 bases, with 15 bases between the two germline ends. The chain's CDR3 is CASSPINDSSYNEQFF. The DNA of the CDR3 is TGTGCCAGCAGCCCGATTAATGACAGCTCCTACAATGAGCAGTTCTTC.

This clonotype came up many times. The CDR3 sequence: CASSSDISGANVLTF. The CDR3, as DNA: TGTGCCAGCAGCTCTGACATCTCTGGGGCCAACGTCCTGACTTTC. The V gene is TRBV7-6, the J gene TRBJ2-6; D gene ambiguous. V lost 4 bases and J 0 bases, leaving 7 bases between the germline ends. In germline, CDR1 is SGHVS, CDR2 FNYEAQ. The CDR3 sequence is 15 residues long. Complete variable domain (other parts from reference TRBV7-6 and TRBJ2-6): GAGVSQSPRYKVTKRGQDVALRCDPISGHVSLYWYRQALGQGPEFLTYFNYEAQQDKSGLPNDRFSAERPEGSISTLTIQRTEQRDSAMYRCASSSDISGANVLTFGAGSRLTVL.

The chain joins TRBV5-1 to TRBJ2-1; 7 bases agree with TRBD1. The CDR3 covers 14 residues. V was clipped by 6 bases and J by 6 bases; unmatched bases: 9. In germline, CDR1 is SGHRS, CDR2 YFSETQ. In nucleotides, the CDR3 is TGCGCCAGCATTCCCACAGGGGTTGGCAATGAGCAGTTCTTC. It is translated as CASIPTGVGNEQFF.

This chain joins TRBV18 and TRBJ2-1; 9 positions agree with TRBD2. V lost 0 bases, J lost 5 bases, and 8 bases stayed unmatched. CDR1 KGHSH and CDR2 LQKENI come from the germline V gene. The CDR3 has 17 residues. As DNA, the CDR3 is TGTGCCAGCTCACCACCGAGTCCGCAGCGGGGGGACAATGAGCAGTTCTTC. It encodes CASSPPSPQRGDNEQFF.

This clonotype was seen a few times. This rearrangement joins TRBV19 to TRBJ1-1; no reliable D call. The V end lost 7 bases, the J end lost 3 bases, and 6 bases lay between the germline ends. CDR3 length: 11 amino acids. Germline CDR1 is LNHDA and CDR2 is SQIVND (reference sequence). CDR3 nucleotides: TGTGCCAGTACGGAAGACACTGAAGCTTTCTTT. As protein: CASTEDTEAFF.

This chain uses TRBV6-2 or TRBV6-3 with TRBJ2-3; weak D call: TRBD1 (6 bases). The CDR3 spans 16 residues. CDR1 and CDR2 from the germline V gene are MNHEY and SVGEGT. The V and J ends lost 7 bases and 0 bases respectively, with 17 bases between them. In DNA, the CDR3 is TGTGCCAGCACCGGCGTTCGGGACACTAGCACAGATACGCAGTATTTT. Its translation is CASTGVRDTSTDTQYF.